This TCR beta chain was sequenced for a study of blood T cell repertoires in COVID-19. At the level of the study: Sample material is recorded as cDNA or gDNA derived from T cells, B-cell-depleted T cells, or PBMCs.

Generated by immunoSEQ multiplex PCR, the TCRdb table keeps only in-frame clones and is missing some. The sample includes around 300,000 clones, approximately 89% of them seen just once. The V segment lost 3 bases and the J segment 0 bases; nucleotides outside the gene matches: 8. The CDR3 is 17 residues long. CDR1 and CDR2 (germline): SGHRS, YFSETQ. In terms of age and location, participants ranged from about 18 to 100 years and lived in under 30 US areas. Participant-reported clinical history was the basis for cohort assignment. Recovery meant two consecutive negative NP/OP PCR tests, professional clearance, or resolved symptoms.

Material: PBMCs or T cells enriched from blood (not recorded which). This clonotype was obtained from a woman in her sixties or seventies who had recovered from COVID-19. The rearrangement joins TRBV5-1 to TRBJ2-3, with 9 positions matching TRBD2. The CDR3 loop is CASSSFSTSGSTDTQYF. In nucleotides, the CDR3 is TGCGCCAGCAGCTCCTTTTCGACTAGCGGTAGCACAGATACGCAGTATTTT.